The 3 T cell receptor beta chains presented below share a single source sample, sequenced in a study of CD8 T cells in Susac syndrome. With random hexamers, reverse transcription was performed on about 0.5 to 1 ug of RNA. In TCRdb, the immunoSEQ multiplex PCR reads were re-called with MiXCR into one record per CDR3 protein. Among approximately 25,000 distinct CDR3 sequences listed, roughly 95% were seen once. What was sequenced was CD8+ T cells from PBMCs. The receptors come from a human donor with Susac syndrome.

This chain uses TRBV6-5 with TRBJ2-3; 13 positions agree with TRBD2. V lost 0 bases to trimming and J lost 4 bases; unmatched junction nucleotides: 1. From germline, CDR1 is MNHEY and CDR2 SVGAGI. The CDR3 has 16 residues. CDR3 in DNA: TGTGCCAGCAGTTACTCCGGGACTAGCGGGGCAGATACGCAGTATTTT. This codes for CASSYSGTSGADTQYF.

The chain has TRBV27 and TRBJ1-6; unclear D gene. V dropped 8 bases and J dropped 9 bases, with 14 bases sitting between them. Germline CDR1 reads MNHEY; CDR2 reads SMNVEV (reference sequence). CDR3 length: 13 amino acids. CDR3 DNA: TGTGCCAGCTCCGGGAATATTATTTCACCCCTCCACTTT. Translating it yields CASSGNIISPLHF.

The CDR3 DNA reads as TGTGCCAGCGACGCCAGGGATTCCCCTTACAATGAGCAGTTCTTC. The encoded protein is CASDARDSPYNEQFF. This rearrangement joins TRBV28 to TRBJ2-1; tentatively, D is TRBD1 (5 bases). The CDR3 length is 15 residues. V was clipped by 8 bases and J by 4 bases, with 18 bases between them. Germline lookup yields CDR1 MDHEN and CDR2 SYDVKM.